This passage covers 27 T cell receptor beta chains from one sample sequenced in a study of blood T cell repertoires in COVID-19. Using immunoSEQ multiplex PCR, the repertoire was profiled, and TCRdb retains in-frame clones only, with some absent. The sample has about 220,000 clones, approximately 82% seen once; the top ten hold 2% to 2.5%. The sequencing sample was made of peripheral blood. These receptors originate from a man aged 40-50 years who had recovered from COVID-19.

V and J are TRBV3-1 (or the pseudogene TRBV3-2) and TRBJ2-3; TRBD2 matches 7 bases. Germline V gene sequence: CDR1 LGHDT, CDR2 YNNKEL (reference sequence). The CDR3 is 13 residues long. After removal of 3 bases from V and 5 bases from J, the junction contained 2 bases not matched to a gene. CDR3 nucleotide sequence: TGTGCCAGCAGCCAGAGCGGGGAAGATACGCAGTATTTT. Its protein is CASSQSGEDTQYF.

This rearrangement joins TRBV5-1 to TRBJ2-5; 10 nucleotides align to TRBD2. The CDR3 is 14 residues long. The ends lost 6 bases at V and 5 bases at J; junction bases unmatched: 7. Germline V gene sequence: CDR1 SGHRS, CDR2 YFSETQ. As DNA, the CDR3 is TGCGCCAGCACCATAGCGGGGGGATGGGAGACCCAGTACTTC. The encoded protein is CASTIAGGWETQYF.

The chain combines TRBV6-5 with TRBJ2-7, with TRBD1 matching 10 bases. The CDR3 contains 15 residues. V dropped 5 bases and J dropped 1; count of bases not matched to a gene: 5. The germline CDR1 and CDR2 sequences are MNHEY and SVGAGI. CDR3 in amino acids: CASSRSGQGSYEQYF. The CDR3 DNA reads TGTGCCAGCAGTCGCTCGGGACAGGGGTCCTACGAGCAGTACTTC.

J is TRBJ1-3 and V is TRBV6-6; tentative D call: TRBD1 (5 bases). Germline V lookup: CDR1 MNHNY, CDR2 SVGAGI (reference sequence). CDR3 length: 14 residues. Trimming took 7 bases from V and 3 from J, leaving 13 bases between them. The CDR3 bases are TGTGCCAGCACCCTTCGGGGGTATGGAAACACCATATATTTT. Its protein product is CASTLRGYGNTIYF.

The chain recombines TRBV6-5 with TRBJ2-7, with TRBD2 matching 11 bases. V lost 6 bases and J lost 5; bases outside the gene matches: 9. Germline-derived CDR1 and CDR2 are MNHEY and SVGAGI. The CDR3 sequence is 15 residues long. The DNA of the CDR3 is TGTGCCAGCAGCCCAGGGACTAGCGGTGCGGACGAGCAGTACTTC. Translated: CASSPGTSGADEQYF.

This chain links TRBV6-6 with TRBJ2-7, with 7 bases matching TRBD2. J gave up 0 bases and V 2 bases, and 7 bases lay outside the gene matches. This CDR3 comprises 16 residues. CDR1 is MNHNY and CDR2 is SVGAGI in the germline V gene (reference sequence). CDR3 in amino acids: CASSYGRVRNSYEQYF. CDR3 bases: TGTGCCAGCAGTTACGGGAGGGTACGGAACTCCTACGAGCAGTACTTC.

The V gene is TRBV7-9, the J gene TRBJ2-7; D is unclear. V was cut by 5 bases and J by 7 bases, with 9 bases left in between. The CDR3 loop spans 11 amino acids. Germline V gene data show CDR1 as SEHNR and CDR2 as FQNEAQ (reference sequence). Here the CDR3 reads CASSPQLEQYF. The CDR3 DNA reads as TGTGCCAGCAGCCCACAGCTAGAGCAGTACTTC.

Note on this clone: The same CDR3 can be traced to other DNA sequences in this sample. V usage is TRBV18 and J usage is TRBJ2-5; a possible D gene is TRBD2 (6 bases). Trimming pared 1 base from V and 2 bases from J, leaving 8 bases between. The V gene's germline CDR1 is KGHSH and CDR2 LQKENI. The CDR3 consists of 14 residues. In DNA form, the CDR3 reads TGTGCCAGCTCACCACTCCGGGGGCAAGAGACCCAGTACTTC. It is translated as CASSPLRGQETQYF.

The chain carries TRBV9 and TRBJ2-5, with D perhaps TRBD2 (6 bases). CDR3 length: 12 amino acids. The V gene lost 5 bases and the J gene lost 5 bases, with 10 bases spanning the gap. Germline CDR1 is SGDLS and CDR2 is YYNGEE. The CDR3 region is CASSKAGETQYF. In DNA form, the CDR3 reads TGTGCCAGCAGTAAGGCGGGGGAGACCCAGTACTTC.

This chain uses TRBV3-1 (or the pseudogene TRBV3-2) with TRBJ1-1; D gene ambiguous. The CDR3 contains 16 residues. From germline, CDR1 is LGHDT and CDR2 YNNKEL (reference sequence). The V and J ends lost 4 bases and 4 bases respectively, with 19 bases between them. In DNA, the CDR3 is TGTGCCAGCAGCCCCCTGACGGGATCTTTATCCACTGAAGCTTTCTTT. Its protein product is CASSPLTGSLSTEAFF.

The V call is TRBV25-1, the J call TRBJ2-7, with 10 nucleotides matching TRBD2. Germline V gene sequence: CDR1 MGHDK, CDR2 SYGVNS. Trimming cost V 4 bases and J 7 bases; bases outside gene matches: 7. The CDR3 totals 14 residues. CDR3 in DNA: TGTGCCAGCAGTGTCCTAGCGGGAGTGAATGAGCAGTACTTC. Translating it yields CASSVLAGVNEQYF.

The V gene is TRBV5-1, the J gene TRBJ2-5, with D uncertain. The CDR3 consists of 12 residues. Germline V CDR1 and CDR2: SGHRS, YFSETQ. V shed 4 bases and J shed 2 bases, with 6 bases lying between them. The CDR3 DNA follows: TGCGCCAGCAGCCGACAACAAGAGACCCAGTACTTC. The encoded protein is CASSRQQETQYF.

Of note for this clone: Compared with germline, one end of the junction differs, possibly owing to a read error. The J gene is TRBJ2-7, the V gene TRBV27; tentatively, D is TRBD1 (6 bases). The CDR3 is 15 residues long. Germline V gives CDR1 MNHEY, CDR2 SMNVEV (reference sequence). The CDR3, as DNA: TGTGCCAGCAGTCGAACTACCGGACAGCGTGGCTCTTGGAGCTTC. Translated: CASSRTTGQRGSWSF.

The chain is built from TRBV5-1 and TRBJ2-5, with a weak D call TRBD1 (6 bases). V was pared by 0 bases and J by 5 bases, with 14 bases between. Germline V gene sequence: CDR1 SGHRS, CDR2 YFSETQ. The CDR3 totals 15 residues. The CDR3 nucleotides are TGCGCCAGCAGCTTGGCGCTGGGGGCTCAGGAGACCCAGTACTTC. This gives the protein CASSLALGAQETQYF. Looking up the rest from reference TRBV5-1 and TRBJ2-5 gives the full variable domain: KAGVTQTPRYLIKTRGQQVTLSCSPISGHRSVSWYQQTPGQGLQFLFEYFSETQRNKGNFPGRFSGRQFSNSRSEMNVSTLELGDSALYLCASSLALGAQETQYFGPGTRLLVL.

The rearrangement joins TRBV7-9 to TRBJ1-1; the D is unclear. This CDR3 contains 15 residues. Germline V gene sequence: CDR1 SEHNR, CDR2 FQNEAQ (reference sequence). V was cut by 5 bases and J by 5 bases, with 18 bases left in between. CDR3 bases: TGTGCCAGCAGCCGTACCGACCCGGGGAGGACTGAAGCTTTCTTT. Translating gives CASSRTDPGRTEAFF.

This chain joins TRBV6-2 or TRBV6-3 and TRBJ2-5; TRBD2 agrees at 7 bases. Trimming took 4 bases from V and 5 from J; bases not matched to a gene: 7. From germline, CDR1 is MNHEY and CDR2 SVGEGT. The CDR3 covers 14 residues. The CDR3 is CASSSRGGRETQYF. CDR3 nucleotides: TGTGCCAGCAGTTCCCGCGGGGGTCGGGAGACCCAGTACTTC.

The chain is built from TRBV6-5 and TRBJ1-1; unclear D gene. Germline V gene data show CDR1 as MNHEY and CDR2 as SVGAGI. This CDR3 has 14 amino acids. V lost 6 bases, J lost 5 bases, and 16 bases lay in between. CDR3 nucleotide sequence: TGTGCCAGCAGGGCGACTCCCTCGGGTACTGAAGCTTTCTTT. Its translation: CASRATPSGTEAFF.

J is TRBJ1-1 and V is TRBV6-5; D might be TRBD1 (6 bases). The CDR3 sequence is 14 residues long. CDR1 is MNHEY, CDR2 SVGAGI, per germline. V lost 7 bases and J lost 3, with 15 bases in between. The CDR3 DNA reads as TGTGCCAGCACCCCACAGGGCGCGGACACTGAAGCTTTCTTT. As protein: CASTPQGADTEAFF.

The sample holds one count of this clone. The chain uses TRBV9 and TRBJ1-6; D gene ambiguous. CDR3 length equals 14 residues. Germline V gene sequence: CDR1 SGDLS, CDR2 YYNGEE. Deletions cut 4 bases from V and 8 bases from J, with 13 bases between. The CDR3 region is CASSPLSQDSPLHF. The CDR3 DNA reads TGTGCCAGCAGCCCCCTCTCTCAGGATTCACCCCTCCACTTT.

J is TRBJ1-1 and V is TRBV25-1, with D tentatively TRBD1 (6 bases). The CDR3 loop spans 13 amino acids. The V end lost 6 bases, the J end lost 4 bases, and 12 bases lay between the germline ends. Germline-derived CDR1 and CDR2 are MGHDK and SYGVNS. CDR3: CASSEQGFTEAFF. DNA for the CDR3: TGTGCCAGCAGCGAACAGGGTTTCACTGAAGCTTTCTTT.

The chain links TRBV3-1 (or the pseudogene TRBV3-2) to TRBJ2-7, with TRBD1 as a possible D gene (5 bases). The CDR3 runs to 14 residues. Germline assignment: CDR1 LGHDT and CDR2 YNNKEL (reference sequence). Trimming removed 0 bases from V and 5 bases from J, with 11 bases in between. As DNA, the CDR3 is TGTGCCAGCAGCCAAGATTCAGGGTACCACGAGCAGTACTTC. Amino acids: CASSQDSGYHEQYF.

The chain employs TRBV5-6 and TRBJ2-3; 12 positions agree with TRBD1. Germline V lookup: CDR1 SGHDT, CDR2 YYEEEE. There are 17 residues in the CDR3. V gave up 0 bases and J gave up 3 bases; unmatched junction bases: 5. The CDR3 DNA reads as TGTGCCAGCAGCTTGGGTCCGGGACAGGGGGCAACAGATACGCAGTATTTT. Encoded protein: CASSLGPGQGATDTQYF.

The rearrangement joins TRBV18 to TRBJ2-5; the D is unclear. Germline V gene sequence: CDR1 KGHSH, CDR2 LQKENI. CDR3 size: 15 residues. The germline V and J ends were trimmed by 3 bases and 0 bases, with 11 bases remaining between them. In DNA, the CDR3 is TGTGCCAGCTCACCCGCATCCGGGTACCAAGAGACCCAGTACTTC. Translation: CASSPASGYQETQYF.

V usage is TRBV29-1 and J usage is TRBJ1-5; 8 nucleotides agree with TRBD1. V lost 4 bases, J lost 4 bases, and 3 bases stayed unmatched. The germline CDR1 and CDR2 sequences are SQVTM and ANQGSEA. The CDR3 length is 13 residues. The CDR3 DNA reads as TGCAGCGTTGGGACAGGGTGGAATCAGCCCCAGCATTTT. Protein: CSVGTGWNQPQHF.

The rearrangement uses TRBV19 and TRBJ1-1; D is unclear. The CDR3 has 11 residues. The V end lost 5 bases, the J end lost 3 bases, and 4 bases lay between the germline ends. Germline V CDR1 and CDR2: LNHDA, SQIVND (reference sequence). CDR3 coding DNA: TGTGCCAGTAGTTACTACACTGAAGCTTTCTTT. Protein: CASSYYTEAFF. Complete variable domain (other parts from reference TRBV19 and TRBJ1-1): DGGITQSPKYLFRKEGQNVTLSCEQNLNHDAMYWYRQDPGQGLRLIYYSQIVNDFQKGDIAEGYSVSREKKESFPLTVTSAQKNPTAFYLCASSYYTEAFFGQGTRLTVV.

The chain recombines TRBV6-2 or TRBV6-3 with TRBJ2-3; D may be TRBD2 (5 bases). Germline V gene data show CDR1 as MNHEY and CDR2 as SVGEGT. The CDR3 is made up of 11 amino acids. Trimming pared 5 bases from V and 14 bases from J, leaving 14 bases between. CDR3 sequence: CASSDWENPYF. The CDR3 nucleotides are TGTGCCAGCAGTGACTGGGAGAATCCGTATTTT.

This chain uses TRBV6-2 or TRBV6-3 with TRBJ2-5; 10 bases are a match to TRBD1. Germline V gene data show CDR1 as MNHEY and CDR2 as SVGEGT. Trimming took 4 bases from V and 5 from J; bases not matched to a gene: 13. This CDR3 has 17 residues. The CDR3 nucleotides read TGTGCCAGCAGTTGGGGAGAGGGGACAGGGGTCGAGGAGACCCAGTACTTC. Translated, it gives CASSWGEGTGVEETQYF.